The clone carrying this T cell receptor beta chain came up many times. Beta-chain TCR CDR3 regions were amplified from RNA transcripts. HTBI primers served in a first-round RT-PCR, which a second-round multiplex PCR followed. TCRdb redid the calling of the multiplex PCR reads with MiXCR, one entry per CDR3 protein. The repertoire holds roughly 700,000 distinct CDR3 sequences, with 40% as singletons. With a duration under 3 months, ophthalmopathy in the donors showed moderate-to-severe activity, CAS ≥3 and NOSPECS ≥4. Establishment of the diagnosis relied upon clinical symptoms, serum thyroxine, TRAb, thyroid ultrasound and orbital computed tomography. These data come from a study of Graves' ophthalmopathy and Graves' hyperthyroidism. Across the whole study: Peripheral blood sampling preceded any treatment and occurred at initial diagnosis.

The ends were cut back, 6 bases at V and 3 bases at J, with 18 bases in the middle. The CDR3 runs to 15 residues. Germline V gene sequence: CDR1 DFQATT, CDR2 SNEGSKA (reference sequence). The sequenced material came from peripheral blood. The TCR was taken from an adult man with Graves' ophthalmopathy. This chain links TRBV20-1 with TRBJ1-3, with unresolved D. Here the CDR3 reads CSADLAIGLGNTIYF. In DNA form, the CDR3 reads TGCAGTGCCGACCTGGCCATTGGGCTTGGAAACACCATATATTTT.